The present entry profiles one T cell receptor (beta chain) with its context. This specimen comes from a study of blood T cell repertoires in COVID-19. Germline CDR1 and CDR2: PRHDT and FYEKMQ (reference sequence). The trim removed 3 bases at V and 6 bases at J, leaving 20 bases unmatched. This CDR3 has 19 amino acids. Method: immunoSEQ multiplex PCR; TCRdb's copy keeps in-frame clones and lacks some. The data contain some 490,000 clones, approximately 90% of them singletons. Sequencing used PBMCs or T cells enriched from blood (not recorded which). The origin of this receptor is an older woman who had recovered from COVID-19. The gene calls are TRBV13 and TRBJ2-3, with 8 positions matching TRBD1. The CDR3 nucleotides are TGTGCCAGCAGCTTTAGCGACCACCGGGACAGGCTTCGCAGGGATACGCAGTATTTT. Translating it yields CASSFSDHRDRLRRDTQYF.